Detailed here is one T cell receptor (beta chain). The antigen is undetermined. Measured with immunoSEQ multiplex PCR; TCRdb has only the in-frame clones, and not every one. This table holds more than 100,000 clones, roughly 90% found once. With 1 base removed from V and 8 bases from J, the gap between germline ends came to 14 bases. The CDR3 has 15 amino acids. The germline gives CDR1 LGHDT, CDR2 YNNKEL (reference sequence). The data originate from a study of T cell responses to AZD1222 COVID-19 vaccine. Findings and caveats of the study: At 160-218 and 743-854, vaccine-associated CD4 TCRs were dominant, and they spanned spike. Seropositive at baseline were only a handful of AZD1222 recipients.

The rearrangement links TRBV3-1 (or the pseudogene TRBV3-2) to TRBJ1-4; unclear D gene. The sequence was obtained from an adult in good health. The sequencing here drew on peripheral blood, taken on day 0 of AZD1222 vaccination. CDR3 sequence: CASSQAPPFTEKLFF. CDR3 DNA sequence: TGTGCCAGCAGCCAAGCGCCTCCTTTCACGGAAAAACTGTTTTTT.